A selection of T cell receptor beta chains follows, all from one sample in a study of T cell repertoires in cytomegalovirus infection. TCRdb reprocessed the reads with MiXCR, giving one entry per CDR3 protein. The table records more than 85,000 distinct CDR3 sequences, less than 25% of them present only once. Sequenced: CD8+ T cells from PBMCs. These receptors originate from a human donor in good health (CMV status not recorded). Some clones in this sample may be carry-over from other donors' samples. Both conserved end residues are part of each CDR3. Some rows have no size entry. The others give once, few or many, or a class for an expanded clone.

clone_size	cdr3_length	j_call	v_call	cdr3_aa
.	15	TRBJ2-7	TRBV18	CASSPWDRGDGEQYF
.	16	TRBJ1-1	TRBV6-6	CASSPGLEGGMTEAFF
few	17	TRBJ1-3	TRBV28	CASSSRTGAVSGNTIYF
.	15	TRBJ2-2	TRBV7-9	CASSSDRGDTGELFF
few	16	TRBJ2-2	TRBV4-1	CASSYLTEGITGELFF
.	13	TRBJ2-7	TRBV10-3	CAISPGTGQEQYF
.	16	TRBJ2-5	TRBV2	CARAERTGRPRETQYF
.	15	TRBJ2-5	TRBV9	CASTAFGTAQETQYF
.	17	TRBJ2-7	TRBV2	CASRSPSGQGVSYEQYF
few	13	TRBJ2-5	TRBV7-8	CASSYTRKETQYF
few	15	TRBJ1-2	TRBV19	CASSIYPPLNYGYTF
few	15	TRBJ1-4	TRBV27	CASSFWQGANEKLFF
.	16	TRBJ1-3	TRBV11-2	CASSSYRGISGNTIYF
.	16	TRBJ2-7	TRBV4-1	CASSQDWTGGAYEQYF
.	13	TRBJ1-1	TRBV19	CASSITRNTEAFF
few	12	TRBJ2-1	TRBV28	CASSPFIIEQFF
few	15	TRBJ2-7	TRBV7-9	CASSGEKDRGREQYF
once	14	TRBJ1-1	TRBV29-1	CSVGGDRGQPEAFF
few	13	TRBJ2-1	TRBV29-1	CSVEDPGYNEQFF
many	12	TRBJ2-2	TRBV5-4	CASSLGPGELFF
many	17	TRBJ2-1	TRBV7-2	CASTPTGSSGSFSEQFF
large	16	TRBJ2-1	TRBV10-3	CAISESMAGNYNEQFF
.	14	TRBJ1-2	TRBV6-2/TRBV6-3	CASSYSKSSGGYTF
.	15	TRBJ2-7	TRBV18	CASSPPEGALHEQYF
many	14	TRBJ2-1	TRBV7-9	CASATTSSYNEQFF
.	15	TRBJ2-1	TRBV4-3	CASSQDWRQTNEQFF
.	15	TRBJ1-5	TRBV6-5	CASSYSGGSNQPQHF
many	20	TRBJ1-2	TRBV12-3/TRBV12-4	CASSPPAGGGYLPTTYGYTF
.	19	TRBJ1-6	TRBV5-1	CASSSGGTGGNTYNSPLHF
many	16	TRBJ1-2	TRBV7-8	CASSPRVSGRIEGYTF
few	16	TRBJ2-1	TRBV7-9	CASSSSGNALYNEQFF
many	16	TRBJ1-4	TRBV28	CASSPPTDRGLEKLFF
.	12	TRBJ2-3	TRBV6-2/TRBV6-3	CASSLGERPQYF
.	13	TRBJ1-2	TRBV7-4	CASSSDRGDGYTF
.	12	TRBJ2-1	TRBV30	CAWSSSPNEQFF
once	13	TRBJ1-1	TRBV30	CAWSVQMGTEAFF
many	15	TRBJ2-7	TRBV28	CASSLRGQSVYEQYF